This T cell receptor (delta chain) was sequenced in a study of DNA immune sequencing with unique molecular identifiers (dated by TCRdb to the early 2020s). Background for the entire study: Immunomagnetic cell separation was used to enrich gammadelta T cells from buffy coats, and the genomic DNA of the enriched gammadelta T cells was then sequenced. Validation of the method was performed on synthetic reference molecules and on blood samples from healthy individuals. Healthy individuals were used as donors, and sorted peripheral blood gammadelta T cells were profiled from around ten of these donors. Fluorescence-activated cell sorting was used to enrich gammadelta T cells from PBMC of 10 healthy individuals. To compare enriched with non-enriched material, around 100 ng of enriched gammadelta T-cell DNA and approximately 1 ug of non-enriched PBMC DNA were sequenced. The study developed and validated an ultrasensitive DNA-based TRD repertoire sequencing method using PCR-introduced unique molecular identifiers.

Study-level results and caveats: The primer-based approach cannot detect novel TRD sequences that are not targeted by the primers. Among clonotypes in healthy donors, the most frequent TRD rearrangement was TRDV2 paired with TRDJ1. Variation in TRD repertoire diversity was observed between healthy donors, with several donors found to be highly oligoclonal, in that the top 5 clonotypes exceeded half of productive molecules.

From the cysteine through the phenylalanine, the CDR3 covers 14 amino acids. CDR3 DNA only is kept here, 42 bases in frame from base 1. V is trimmed back by 3 bases and J by 6 bases, and the junction contains 7 bases that no gene match accounts for. The germline V gene gives CDR1 as GEAIGNYY and CDR2 as EKD. Library creation used multiplex PCR. A 32-plex assay amplified the genomic DNA, with primers for all 8 TRDV and 4 TRDJ genes spanning the CDR3. During roughly 3 cycles of barcoding PCR, a 12-nucleotide UMI was attached, and a second PCR using Illumina adapter primers followed. AMPure XP beads were used for library purification, and library quality was checked on a Fragment Analyzer with the HS NGS Fragment kit. The sequencing was run with an Illumina MiniSeq mid-output kit, including roughly 19% PhiX, and 150 cycles of paired-end reads. The study's own analysis went as follows. MIGEC version 1.2.9 was used to process the reads, grouping reads by UMI and building error-corrected consensus sequences. Modified VDJtools version 1.2.1 scripts and the tcR R package were used for post-processing. Clonotypes were called again by TCRdb from the public reads via CATT, and duplicate nucleotide sequences were then merged into one entry. It is TCRdb's table, rather than the study itself, that gives the V and J calls and clone size. The sample has more than 2,000 delta-chain clones on record, around a fifth of them singletons. Roughly a third of the sample goes to the ten largest clones.

This clone turned up a few times. This clone's antigen is unknown. The record has no base qualities; no much larger clone is one base away. This sequence was found in a human donor in good health. Recombination connected TRDV2 to TRDJ1; 9 central bases correspond to TRDD3. Sample: gamma-delta T cells from PBMCs. The base sequence is TGTGCCTGTGACTCGGTGGGGGATAAGAATAAACTCATCTTT. Its translation reads: CACDSVGDKNKLIF.